This is a list of T cell receptor beta chains from one sample in a study of blood T cells in healthy people across ages. TCRdb recomputed calls from the 5' RACE reads with MiXCR, one row per CDR3 protein. Of 580,000 or so distinct CDR3 sequences listed, under 55% are singletons. The sequenced sample was blood. Receptors originate from a man of 80 years or more in good health. Each CDR3 is given with its conserved first and last residue. Each record gives: J gene, clone size, V gene, D gene, CDR3 protein, CDR3 DNA. The D gene is left open where the match is weak. Clone size is stated in some rows and not others, as once, few, many or a class when expanded.

J: TRBJ1-1
size: -
V: TRBV6-6
D: -
CDR3: CASSANTEAFF
DNA: TGTGCCAGCAGTGCTAACACTGAAGCTTTCTTT

J: TRBJ2-1
size: few
V: TRBV5-1
D: -
CDR3: CASSLEIEQFF
DNA: TGCGCCAGCAGCTTGGAGATTGAGCAGTTCTTC

J: TRBJ2-6
size: few
V: TRBV4-1
D: -
CDR3: CASSPGGTGANVLTF
DNA: TGCGCCAGCAGCCCCGGAGGTACTGGGGCCAACGTCCTGACTTTC

J: TRBJ2-3
size: few
V: TRBV20-1
D: -
CDR3: CSAALAYPTDTQYF
DNA: TGCAGTGCCGCCCTAGCGTACCCCACAGATACGCAGTATTTT

J: TRBJ2-5
size: -
V: TRBV27
D: TRBD2
CDR3: CASSPGLAGGLAYNEQYF
DNA: TGTGCCAGCAGTCCCGGACTAGCGGGAGGGCTCGCCTACAATGAGCAGTACTTC

J: TRBJ2-7
size: few
V: TRBV10-3
D: -
CDR3: CAISESAGSSYEQYF
DNA: TGTGCCATCAGTGAGTCGGCAGGCAGCTCCTACGAGCAGTACTTC

J: TRBJ2-4
size: few
V: TRBV27
D: -
CDR3: CASSLGPLAKNIQYF
DNA: TGTGCCAGCAGTTTAGGGCCACTAGCCAAAAACATTCAGTACTTC

J: TRBJ2-5
size: -
V: TRBV5-5
D: -
CDR3: CASSLAVAEETQYF
DNA: TGTGCCAGCAGCTTGGCCGTAGCGGAGGAGACCCAGTACTTC

J: TRBJ2-7
size: -
V: TRBV29-1
D: TRBD2
CDR3: CSVSSGGPYEQYF
DNA: TGCAGCGTCTCTAGCGGGGGACCCTACGAGCAGTACTTC

J: TRBJ2-1
size: few
V: TRBV6-2/TRBV6-3
D: -
CDR3: CASSFLRPTGGSGKVANEQFF
DNA: TGTGCCAGCAGTTTTCTACGACCAACAGGAGGTAGTGGGAAAGTTGCCAATGAGCAGTTCTTC

J: TRBJ1-4
size: few
V: TRBV6-5
D: -
CDR3: CASSYSGGGTEKLFF
DNA: TGTGCCAGCAGTTACTCGGGGGGCGGTACTGAAAAACTGTTTTTT

J: TRBJ1-2
size: many
V: TRBV7-9
D: -
CDR3: CASSPRTNYGYTF
DNA: TGTGCCAGCAGCCCGCGAACCAACTATGGCTACACCTTC

J: TRBJ2-7
size: -
V: TRBV29-1
D: TRBD2
CDR3: CSVAAGAGEQYF
DNA: TGCAGCGTTGCTGCGGGAGCGGGCGAGCAGTACTTC

J: TRBJ2-1
size: few
V: TRBV7-9
D: -
CDR3: CASSLVGASNEQFF
DNA: TGTGCCAGCAGCTTAGTAGGCGCGTCCAATGAGCAGTTCTTC

J: TRBJ2-1
size: few
V: TRBV5-1
D: TRBD2
CDR3: CASTTTGTSGYNEQFF
DNA: TGCGCCAGCACCACAACCGGGACTAGCGGTTACAATGAGCAGTTCTTC

J: TRBJ2-6
size: -
V: TRBV18
D: TRBD1
CDR3: CASSPFTGGTGANVLTF
DNA: TGTGCCAGCTCACCGTTCACAGGGGGTACTGGGGCCAACGTCCTGACTTTC

J: TRBJ2-1
size: -
V: TRBV7-9
D: TRBD2
CDR3: CASSRTSGSHEQFF
DNA: TGTGCCAGCAGCCGGACTAGCGGGAGCCATGAGCAGTTCTTC

J: TRBJ2-3
size: few
V: TRBV7-9
D: TRBD1
CDR3: CASSLQGAGDTQYF
DNA: TGTGCCAGCAGCCTCCAGGGGGCGGGAGATACGCAGTATTTT

J: TRBJ1-4
size: -
V: TRBV6-6
D: -
CDR3: CASSLGLPNEKLFF
DNA: TGTGCCAGCAGTCTGGGGCTTCCTAATGAAAAACTGTTTTTT

J: TRBJ1-1
size: -
V: TRBV4-3
D: TRBD1
CDR3: CASSHDRAWRTEAFF
DNA: TGCGCCAGCAGCCACGACAGGGCCTGGCGCACTGAAGCTTTCTTT

J: TRBJ1-6
size: few
V: TRBV6-2/TRBV6-3
D: -
CDR3: CASSYSRGMNSPLHF
DNA: TGTGCCAGCAGTTACTCGAGGGGGATGAATTCACCCCTCCACTTT

J: TRBJ2-7
size: -
V: TRBV12-3/TRBV12-4
D: -
CDR3: CASSPDGTNYVEQYF
DNA: TGTGCCAGCAGCCCAGATGGGACAAACTACGTAGAGCAGTACTTC

J: TRBJ2-7
size: -
V: TRBV15
D: -
CDR3: CATSRDSSYEQYF
DNA: TGTGCCACCAGCCGGGACTCCTCTTACGAGCAGTACTTC

J: TRBJ1-3
size: -
V: TRBV7-2
D: -
CDR3: CASSLWTAGNTIYF
DNA: TGTGCCAGCAGCCTGTGGACAGCTGGAAACACCATATATTTT

J: TRBJ1-4
size: -
V: TRBV3-1
D: -
CDR3: CASSQDPLGTRATNEKLFF
DNA: TGTGCCAGCAGCCAAGACCCCCTAGGGACCAGAGCAACTAATGAAAAACTGTTTTTT

J: TRBJ2-2
size: many
V: TRBV7-9
D: TRBD1
CDR3: CARGQGTNTGELFF
DNA: TGTGCCAGGGGACAGGGAACGAACACCGGGGAGCTGTTTTTT

J: TRBJ1-4
size: -
V: TRBV7-9
D: -
CDR3: CASSFYGGENEKLFF
DNA: TGTGCCAGCAGCTTCTACGGGGGGGAAAATGAAAAACTGTTTTTT

J: TRBJ1-5
size: -
V: TRBV10-2
D: -
CDR3: CASSESPGNSNQPQHF
DNA: TGCGCCAGCAGTGAGTCGCCGGGCAATAGCAATCAGCCCCAGCATTTT

J: TRBJ1-5
size: -
V: TRBV3-1
D: -
CDR3: CASSQAADNQPQHF
DNA: TGTGCCAGCAGCCAGGCCGCCGACAATCAGCCCCAGCATTTT

J: TRBJ2-7
size: few
V: TRBV20-1
D: TRBD2
CDR3: CSARVAGGFSYEQYF
DNA: TGCAGTGCTAGGGTAGCGGGAGGATTTTCCTACGAGCAGTACTTC

J: TRBJ2-3
size: few
V: TRBV6-6
D: -
CDR3: CASSLRRNTQYF
DNA: TGTGCCAGCAGTTTGCGACGGAATACGCAGTATTTT

J: TRBJ2-1
size: many
V: TRBV4-3
D: TRBD2
CDR3: CASSQDIGRIDEQFF
DNA: TGCGCCAGCAGCCAAGACATCGGGAGGATCGATGAGCAGTTCTTC

J: TRBJ1-6
size: once
V: TRBV7-3
D: -
CDR3: CASSRGTIGSPLHF
DNA: TGTGCCAGCAGCCGAGGGACAATTGGGTCACCCCTCCACTTT

J: TRBJ2-7
size: -
V: TRBV4-2
D: -
CDR3: CASSQDGSSSYEQYF
DNA: TGTGCCAGCAGCCAAGATGGTAGCAGCTCCTACGAGCAGTACTTC

J: TRBJ2-3
size: few
V: TRBV7-9
D: -
CDR3: CASSLLSTVEDTQYF
DNA: TGTGCCAGCAGCTTACTTTCGACAGTGGAGGATACGCAGTATTTT

J: TRBJ2-6
size: few
V: TRBV7-9
D: -
CDR3: CASTTGPSGANVLTF
DNA: TGTGCCAGCACCACAGGGCCCTCTGGGGCCAACGTCCTGACTTTC

J: TRBJ2-5
size: few
V: TRBV10-1
D: TRBD1
CDR3: CASSEGQVRETQYF
DNA: TGCGCCAGCAGTGAGGGACAGGTGCGGGAGACCCAGTACTTC

J: TRBJ2-5
size: -
V: TRBV2
D: -
CDR3: CASEGGLGETQYF
DNA: TGTGCCAGCGAGGGGGGGCTGGGCGAGACCCAGTACTTC

J: TRBJ2-1
size: few
V: TRBV4-3
D: TRBD2
CDR3: CASSQDASGRLEQFF
DNA: TGCGCCAGCAGCCAAGATGCTAGCGGGAGACTTGAGCAGTTCTTC

J: TRBJ1-2
size: -
V: TRBV28
D: TRBD1
CDR3: CASSPGWDRNGYTF
DNA: TGTGCCAGCAGTCCTGGTTGGGACAGGAATGGCTACACCTTC

J: TRBJ1-1
size: -
V: TRBV6-1
D: -
CDR3: CASNGGIGFEAFF
DNA: TGTGCCAGCAATGGCGGGATCGGCTTTGAAGCTTTCTTT

J: TRBJ2-1
size: few
V: TRBV11-3
D: TRBD2
CDR3: CASSSGTSGEYNEQFF
DNA: TGTGCCAGCAGCTCGGGGACTAGCGGGGAATACAATGAGCAGTTCTTC

J: TRBJ2-1
size: -
V: TRBV20-1
D: TRBD2
CDR3: CSAEGLAGIFDEQFF
DNA: TGCAGTGCTGAAGGACTAGCGGGAATTTTCGATGAGCAGTTCTTC

J: TRBJ1-1
size: -
V: TRBV4-3
D: -
CDR3: CASSQDLKTGAFF
DNA: TGCGCCAGCAGCCAAGATCTAAAAACTGGAGCTTTCTTT

J: TRBJ2-7
size: -
V: TRBV12-5
D: -
CDR3: CASGFRSPGTYEQYF
DNA: TGTGCTAGTGGTTTCCGCAGCCCCGGCACCTACGAGCAGTACTTC

J: TRBJ2-6
size: -
V: TRBV10-3
D: -
CDR3: CAISESRESGANVLTF
DNA: TGTGCCATCAGTGAGTCCCGAGAGTCTGGGGCCAACGTCCTGACTTTC

J: TRBJ2-1
size: few
V: TRBV12-3/TRBV12-4
D: TRBD2
CDR3: CASTRGGAVYEQFF
DNA: TGTGCCAGCACTCGCGGGGGGGCAGTTTATGAGCAGTTCTTC

J: TRBJ2-3
size: -
V: TRBV12-3/TRBV12-4
D: TRBD1
CDR3: CASSFAGRTGSTDTQYF
DNA: TGTGCCAGCAGTTTCGCGGGGCGGACAGGGAGCACAGATACGCAGTATTTT

J: TRBJ2-4
size: -
V: TRBV11-1
D: -
CDR3: CASSLEGRNIQYF
DNA: TGTGCCAGCAGCTTAGAGGGTAGGAACATTCAGTACTTC

J: TRBJ2-1
size: -
V: TRBV7-2
D: TRBD2
CDR3: CASSLAPSGRADNEQFF
DNA: TGTGCCAGCAGCTTAGCGCCTAGCGGGAGGGCCGACAATGAGCAGTTCTTC

J: TRBJ2-5
size: -
V: TRBV15
D: -
CDR3: CATSKHVSGTPQKETQYF
DNA: TGTGCCACCAGCAAACACGTTTCCGGGACTCCCCAAAAAGAGACCCAGTACTTC

J: TRBJ2-4
size: many
V: TRBV6-6
D: -
CDR3: CASRVSLAKNIQYF
DNA: TGTGCCAGCAGGGTATCTTTAGCCAAAAACATTCAGTACTTC

J: TRBJ2-5
size: -
V: TRBV20-1
D: TRBD1
CDR3: CSAVPGQGVWEQYF
DNA: TGCAGTGCTGTACCGGGACAGGGGGTATGGGAGCAGTACTTC